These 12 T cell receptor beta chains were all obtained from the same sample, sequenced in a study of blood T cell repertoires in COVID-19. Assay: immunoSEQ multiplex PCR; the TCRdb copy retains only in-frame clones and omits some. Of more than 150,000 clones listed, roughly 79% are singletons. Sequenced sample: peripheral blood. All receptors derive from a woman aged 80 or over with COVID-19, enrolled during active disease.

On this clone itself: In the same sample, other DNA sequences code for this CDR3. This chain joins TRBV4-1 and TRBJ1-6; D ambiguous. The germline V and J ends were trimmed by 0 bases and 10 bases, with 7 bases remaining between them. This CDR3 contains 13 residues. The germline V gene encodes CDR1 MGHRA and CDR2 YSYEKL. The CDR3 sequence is CASSQDRESPLHF. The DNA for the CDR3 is TGCGCCAGCAGCCAAGACCGGGAATCACCCCTCCACTTT.

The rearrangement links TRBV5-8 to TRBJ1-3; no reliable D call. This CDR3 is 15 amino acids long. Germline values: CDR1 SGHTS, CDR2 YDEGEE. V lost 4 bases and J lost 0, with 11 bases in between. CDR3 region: CASSIGLNSGNTIYF. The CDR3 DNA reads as TGTGCCAGCAGCATCGGACTGAACTCTGGAAACACCATATATTTT.

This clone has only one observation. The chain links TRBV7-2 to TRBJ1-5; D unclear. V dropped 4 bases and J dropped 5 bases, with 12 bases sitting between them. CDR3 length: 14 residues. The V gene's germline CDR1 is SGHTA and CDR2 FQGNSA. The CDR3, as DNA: TGTGCCAGCAGCTGGGCTGGAAAAGATCAGCCCCAGCATTTT. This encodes CASSWAGKDQPQHF.

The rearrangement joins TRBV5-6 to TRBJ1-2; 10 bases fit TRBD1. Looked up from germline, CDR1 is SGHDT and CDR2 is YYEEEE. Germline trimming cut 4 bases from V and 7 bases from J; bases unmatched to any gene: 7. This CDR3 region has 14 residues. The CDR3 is CASSMGQGLGGYTF. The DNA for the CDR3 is TGTGCCAGCAGCATGGGACAGGGGCTTGGTGGCTACACCTTC.

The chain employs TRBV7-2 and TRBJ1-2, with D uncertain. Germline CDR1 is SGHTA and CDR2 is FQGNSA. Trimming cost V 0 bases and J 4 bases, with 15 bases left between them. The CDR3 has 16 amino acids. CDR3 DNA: TGTGCCAGCAGCTTAGCACCCACCGGACGGGGCTATGGCTACACCTTC. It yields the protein CASSLAPTGRGYGYTF.

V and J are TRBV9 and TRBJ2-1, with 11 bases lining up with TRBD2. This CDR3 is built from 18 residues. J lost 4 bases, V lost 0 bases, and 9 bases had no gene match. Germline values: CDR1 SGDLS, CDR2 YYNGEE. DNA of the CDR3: TGTGCCAGCAGCGTAGAGGCTAGCGGGAGGTTGTTTTACAATGAGCAGTTCTTC. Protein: CASSVEASGRLFYNEQFF.

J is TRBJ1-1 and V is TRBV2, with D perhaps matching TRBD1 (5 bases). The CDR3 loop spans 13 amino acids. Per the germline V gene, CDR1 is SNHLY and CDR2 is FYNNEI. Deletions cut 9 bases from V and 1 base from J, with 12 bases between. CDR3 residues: CASFSDRNTEAFF. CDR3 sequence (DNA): TGTGCCAGTTTTTCCGACAGGAACACTGAAGCTTTCTTT.

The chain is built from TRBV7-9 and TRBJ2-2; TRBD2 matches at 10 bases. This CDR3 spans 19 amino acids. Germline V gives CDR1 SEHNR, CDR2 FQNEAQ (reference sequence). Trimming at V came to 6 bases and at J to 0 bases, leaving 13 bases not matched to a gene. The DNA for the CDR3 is TGTGCCAGCAGGTCTTCTAGCGGGAGCCCCTTCGCGAACACCGGGGAGCTGTTTTTT. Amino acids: CASRSSSGSPFANTGELFF. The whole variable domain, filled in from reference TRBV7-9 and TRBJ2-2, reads DTGVSQNPRHKITKRGQNVTFRCDPISEHNRLYWYRQTLGQGPEFLTYFQNEAQLEKSRLLSDRFSAERPKGSFSTLEIQRTEQGDSAMYLCASRSSSGSPFANTGELFFGEGSRLTVL.

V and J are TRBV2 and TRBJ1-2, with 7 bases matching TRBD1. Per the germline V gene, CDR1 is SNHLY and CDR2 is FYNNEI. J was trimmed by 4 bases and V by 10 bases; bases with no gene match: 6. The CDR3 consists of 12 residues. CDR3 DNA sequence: TGTGCCACCAGACAGGGTAGCTATGGCTACACCTTC. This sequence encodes CATRQGSYGYTF.

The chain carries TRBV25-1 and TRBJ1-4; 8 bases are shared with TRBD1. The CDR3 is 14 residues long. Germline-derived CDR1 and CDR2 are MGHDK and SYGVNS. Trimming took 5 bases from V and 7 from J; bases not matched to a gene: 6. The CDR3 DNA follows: TGTGCCAGCAGTAGCAGGGGGCGCGGTGAAAAACTGTTTTTT. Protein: CASSSRGRGEKLFF.

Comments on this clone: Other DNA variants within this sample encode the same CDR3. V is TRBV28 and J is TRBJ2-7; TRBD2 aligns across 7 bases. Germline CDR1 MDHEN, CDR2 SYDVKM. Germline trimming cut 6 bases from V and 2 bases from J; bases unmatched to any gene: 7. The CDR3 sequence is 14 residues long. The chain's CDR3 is CASSSSGTTYEQYF. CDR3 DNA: TGTGCCAGCAGCTCAAGCGGGACCACCTACGAGCAGTACTTC. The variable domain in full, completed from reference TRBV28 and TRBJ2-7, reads DVKVTQSSRYLVKRTGEKVFLECVQDMDHENMFWYRQDPGLGLRLIYFSYDVKMKEKGDIPEGYSVSREKKERFSLILESASTNQTSMYLCASSSSGTTYEQYFGPGTRLTVT.

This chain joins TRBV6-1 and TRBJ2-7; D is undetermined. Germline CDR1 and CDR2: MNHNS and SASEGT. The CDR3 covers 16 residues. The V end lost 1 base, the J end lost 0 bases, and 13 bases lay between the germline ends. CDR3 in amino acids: CASSEGPGSISYEQYF. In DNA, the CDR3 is TGTGCCAGCAGTGAAGGCCCCGGGTCAATCTCCTACGAGCAGTACTTC.